The clone carrying this TCR beta chain was counted ten times or more. What it binds is unknown. This entry comes from a study of T cells in Graves' hyperthyroidism and ophthalmopathy. Study results and limitations: Prediction of ophthalmopathy progression came a median around 6.1 months pre-onset. Most expanded thyroid clonotypes above 0.001 also appeared in blood.

Researchers amplified the TCR beta CDR3 regions from RNA transcripts. The HTBI set primed first-round TCR CDR3 RT-PCR. MiXCR was run by TCRdb on the multiplex PCR reads, yielding one entry per CDR3 protein. Of 480,000 or so distinct CDR3 sequences detected, about 45% appear once; the ten largest clones hold roughly 45%. The germline CDR1 and CDR2 sequences are SGDLS and YYNGEE. The CDR3 sequence is 15 residues long. Trimming cost V 5 bases and J 4 bases; bases outside gene matches: 8. The sequence was collected from an adult woman with Graves' disease, either hyperthyroidism or ophthalmopathy (not recorded which). The chain joins TRBV9 to TRBJ2-2, with 7 bases lining up with TRBD2. Sequencing input: peripheral blood or thyroid tissue (not recorded which). The CDR3 spells CASRLSGGGTGELFF. CDR3 nucleotides: TGTGCCAGCAGACTCTCGGGGGGAGGCACCGGGGAGCTGTTTTTT.